Each of the 4 T cell receptor beta chains below was sequenced from the same sample in a study of T cells in Graves' hyperthyroidism and ophthalmopathy. RNA transcripts gave rise to amplified TCR beta CDR3 regions. HTBI primers were used for first-round RT-PCR of the TCR CDR3. Using its own MiXCR run on the multiplex PCR reads, TCRdb lists one record per CDR3 protein. In the table there are about 250,000 distinct CDR3 sequences, roughly a quarter of which are singletons. The sample comprised blood. Receptors originate from a woman aged 40 to 55 with Graves' ophthalmopathy.

This clonotype was seen ten or more times. V gene TRBV12-3 or TRBV12-4 combines with J gene TRBJ2-2; 11 nucleotides line up with TRBD2. The ends lost 3 bases at V and 4 bases at J; junction bases unmatched: 10. CDR3 length: 18 amino acids. CDR3 sequence (DNA): TGTGCCAGCAGTTTGGTAGCGGGAGGGCCCTCGGGCACCGGGGAGCTGTTTTTT. It translates to CASSLVAGGPSGTGELFF.

This chain connects TRBV28 to TRBJ2-5, with D perhaps being TRBD1 or TRBD2 (6 bases each). V was shortened by 5 bases and J by 5 bases, with 18 bases between the two germline ends. Germline-derived CDR1 and CDR2 are MDHEN and SYDVKM. This CDR3 has 15 amino acids. The CDR3 coding sequence is TGTGCCAGCAGTCCCTCGGGGGCCCTAATGGAGACCCAGTACTTC. Its translation: CASSPSGALMETQYF.

This clonotype has ten or more counts. This sequence joins TRBV7-8 and TRBJ2-7; 9 bases align to TRBD1. The germline V gene has CDR1 SGHVS and CDR2 FQNEAQ. The junction had 8 bases not matched to a gene; V was cut back by 5 bases and J by 3 bases. This CDR3 region has 15 residues. The CDR3 here is CASSRTPGQGYEQYF. CDR3 coding DNA: TGTGCCAGCAGCAGAACCCCGGGACAGGGCTACGAGCAGTACTTC.

The chain combines TRBV12-3 or TRBV12-4 with TRBJ2-5; possible D gene TRBD2, 6 bases. The V gene lost 6 bases and the J gene lost 5 bases, with 16 bases spanning the gap. The CDR3 is 14 amino acids. DNA for the CDR3: TGTGCCAGCAGCAGTACCTCTAGCGCTGAGACCCAGTACTTC. As protein: CASSSTSSAETQYF.